The 10 T cell receptor beta chains presented below share a single source sample, sequenced in a study of blood T cell repertoires in COVID-19. Using immunoSEQ multiplex PCR, the repertoire was profiled, and TCRdb retains in-frame clones only, with some absent. This sample has 200,000 to 250,000 clones; nearly 90% occur once, and the top ten carry about 10%. Sequences were obtained from PBMCs or T cells enriched from blood (not recorded which). These receptor sequences come from a man aged 30-40 years who had recovered from COVID-19.

This clone was seen more than once but under ten times. The rearrangement joins TRBV5-8 to TRBJ1-1; 8 bases fit TRBD1. Germline CDR1 and CDR2: SGHTS and YDEGEE. CDR3 length: 14 amino acids. The trim removed 3 bases at V and 5 bases at J, leaving 6 bases unmatched. The CDR3 loop reads CASSSVQGVTEAFF. The CDR3 DNA is TGTGCCAGCAGCTCAGTACAGGGGGTTACTGAAGCTTTCTTT.

As DNA, the CDR3 is TGTGCCATCGGTAGTAGCTCCTACAATGAGCAGTTCTTC. This gives the protein CAIGSSSYNEQFF. This chain connects TRBV10-3 to TRBJ2-1, with unresolved D. This CDR3 comprises 13 residues. Germline CDR1 reads ENHRY; CDR2 reads SYGVKD. Trimming removed 8 bases at V and 0 bases at J, with 8 bases between.

The chain employs TRBV5-1 and TRBJ1-1; D is possibly TRBD1 (5 bases). CDR1 SGHRS and CDR2 YFSETQ come from the germline V gene. The CDR3 spans 12 residues. Between the trimmed V and J ends, which lost 3 bases and 6 bases, there was a span of 9 bases. The DNA for the CDR3 is TGCGCCAGCAGCTCCGGGGGAGCTGAAGCTTTCTTT. It encodes CASSSGGAEAFF.

The CDR3 protein is CASSPSSGKNIQYF. CDR3 sequence (DNA): TGTGCCAGCAGCCCGAGTTCAGGGAAAAACATTCAGTACTTC. This chain connects TRBV3-1 (or the pseudogene TRBV3-2) to TRBJ2-4, with TRBD1 as a possible D gene (5 bases). Trimming left V 4 bases short and J 4 bases short, with 11 bases between. The germline CDR1 and CDR2 sequences are LGHDT and YNNKEL (reference sequence). The CDR3 has 14 amino acids.

J is TRBJ2-3 and V is TRBV6-5; 9 bases fit TRBD1. With 6 bases clipped from V and 7 bases from J, the junction kept 11 bases outside the gene matches. Germline loops: CDR1 MNHEY, CDR2 SVGAGI. The length of the CDR3 is 15 residues. CDR3 sequence reads: CASRNSGTGRYTQYF. The DNA for the CDR3 is TGTGCCAGCAGGAACTCCGGGACAGGGAGATATACGCAGTATTTT.

V usage is TRBV6-1 and J usage is TRBJ2-7; no definite D call. Germline-derived CDR1 and CDR2 are MNHNS and SASEGT. V lost 0 bases and J 0 bases, leaving 6 bases between the germline ends. The length of the CDR3 is 14 residues. CDR3 in amino acids: CASSEAPDSYEQYF. CDR3 in DNA: TGTGCCAGCAGTGAAGCTCCAGACTCCTACGAGCAGTACTTC.

The chain combines TRBV5-1 with TRBJ2-5; 7 nucleotides align to TRBD2. Germline V gene sequence: CDR1 SGHRS, CDR2 YFSETQ. Germline trimming cut 3 bases from V and 5 bases from J; bases unmatched to any gene: 10. CDR3 length equals 15 residues. The CDR3: CASSSGGGSVETQYF. The CDR3 DNA sequence: TGCGCCAGCAGCTCTGGCGGCGGGAGTGTGGAGACCCAGTACTTC.

The rearrangement uses TRBV12-3 or TRBV12-4 and TRBJ2-3, with 7 bases aligning to TRBD2. This CDR3 region has 13 residues. V shed 3 bases and J 4 bases; nucleotides not matched to a gene: 1. In DNA form, the CDR3 reads TGTGCCAGCAGTTTTGGGGGGGCAGATACGCAGTATTTT. It is translated as CASSFGGADTQYF.

V usage is TRBV5-4 and J usage is TRBJ2-7; 7 bases align to TRBD2. This CDR3 contains 16 residues. Trimming at V came to 1 base and at J to 0 bases, leaving 7 bases not matched to a gene. Looked up from germline, CDR1 is SGHNT and CDR2 is YYREEE (reference sequence). The DNA of the CDR3 is TGTGCCAGCAGCTTGCTTGCTAGCGGAAGCTCCTACGAGCAGTACTTC. Translation gives CASSLLASGSSYEQYF.

The genes are TRBV5-6 and TRBJ1-2, with TRBD1 matching 7 bases. Germline-derived CDR1 and CDR2 are SGHDT and YYEEEE. V shed 4 bases and J 2 bases; nucleotides not matched to a gene: 5. This CDR3 region has 14 residues. CDR3 in amino acids: CASSLVGQNYGYTF. The CDR3 coding sequence is TGTGCCAGCAGCCTCGTGGGACAGAACTATGGCTACACCTTC.